This T cell receptor (beta chain) derives from a study of blood T cell repertoires in COVID-19 (dated by TCRdb to about 2020). General notes on the study: Samples covering the acute and convalescent phases of COVID-19 were provided by collaborators in the United States, Italy and Spain. The samples were drawn from the first 160 participants of the ongoing ImmuneRACE study and from some 1,300 subjects provided by 6 global collaborators. The repertoires were released in a freely available public database intended as a resource for research on the immune response to SARS-CoV-2. Deeply sampled blood TCRbeta repertoires from subjects exposed to, actively infected with, or recovered from COVID-19 were included in the dataset. The material from the prospective study consisted of cDNA or gDNA derived from T cells, B-cell-depleted T cells, or PBMCs. Where available, HLA class I and class II types were taken from metadata supplied by the sample provider and were not determined by assay-based typing. A de-identified subject ID, COVID-19 status, age in years and sex were almost always included in the sample metadata.

The CDR3 contains 16 residues, cysteine and phenylalanine counted. The DNA shown is the 48-base CDR3, in frame from base 1. Sequences KGHDR (CDR1) and SFDVKD (CDR2) are obtained from the germline V gene. V and J lose 2 bases and 4 bases, and a span of 14 bases separates them. TCRbeta CDR3 regions were amplified from genomic DNA using the immunoSEQ Assay, a bias-controlled multiplex PCR. As for how the authors treated the data: The number of nucleated cells in each sample was estimated by amplification of reference gene primers within the assay. To quantify the absolute abundance of each unique TCRbeta CDR3 rearrangement, sequence reads were collapsed and filtered. For each sample, productive Simpson clonality was calculated by taking the square root of Simpson's diversity index across productive rearrangements. TCRdb's version of the immuneACCESS table is confined to in-frame rearrangements and falls short of the full clone set. An unresolved V gene accounts for under half of the shortfall where checked; the remainder is of unknown origin. V, J and clone size are taken as reported in that table, and D and trimming were inferred from the DNA itself. The sample data list approximately 100,000 clones, and approximately 90% of these were observed just once. The ten largest clones capture about 32% of the sample.

As concerns this clone: Its antigen remains unidentified. The input lacks base qualities; no much larger clone sits a single base away.

Results the study describes overall, beyond this receptor: The amount of clinical and demographic metadata varied by source and participant and was provided uncurated.

The collaborating institutions used their own protocols to collect whole blood in K2EDTA tubes. For TCRbeta analysis, collaborator samples were shipped as frozen whole blood, as isolated PBMCs, or as DNA extracted from either sample type. The sequence was obtained from a woman over 75 with acute or convalescent COVID-19. The chain is encoded by TRBV24-1 joined to TRBJ2-1; TRBD1 is perhaps the D gene, given 6 matching bases. Sequenced material: peripheral blood. The DNA sequence reads TGTGCCACCAGTGATTGGGACACAAACCAGTACAATGAGCAGTTCTTC. Its protein is CATSDWDTNQYNEQFF.